The 18 T cell receptor beta chains reported below all come from one sample, sequenced in a study of T cell changes during pregnancy in multiple sclerosis. Profiling relied on immunoSEQ multiplex PCR, and the TCRdb table lists in-frame clones only, not all of them. The sample has some 70,000 clones; 92% are singletons. Sequences were derived from peripheral blood, sampled in the second trimester of pregnancy. These receptors all stem from a female donor in good health, enrolled as a control in a pregnancy study.

The chain has TRBV9 and TRBJ1-5, with D possibly being TRBD1 (5 bases). The CDR3 length is 15 residues. Looked up from germline, CDR1 is SGDLS and CDR2 is YYNGEE. The ends were cut back, 0 bases at V and 3 bases at J, with 10 bases in the middle. CDR3 bases: TGTGCCAGCAGCGTAGGGGGCGAAACCAATCAGCCCCAGCATTTT. Protein product: CASSVGGETNQPQHF.

The chain joins TRBV2 to TRBJ2-5; TRBD2 is a possible D gene (6 bases). The germline V gene has CDR1 SNHLY and CDR2 FYNNEI. The CDR3 covers 14 residues. The V and J ends lost 7 bases and 5 bases respectively, with 17 bases between them. The CDR3 sequence: CASTAGTIGETQYF. Written as DNA, the CDR3 is TGTGCCAGCACCGCGGGGACGATAGGGGAGACCCAGTACTTC.

The chain employs TRBV7-9 and TRBJ1-4; 9 bases fit TRBD1. The CDR3 consists of 14 residues. Germline V CDR1 and CDR2: SEHNR, FQNEAQ (reference sequence). With 5 bases clipped from V and 8 bases from J, the junction kept 6 bases outside the gene matches. CDR3 nucleotide sequence: TGTGCCAGCAGCCTCGGGACAGGGTTAGAAAAACTGTTTTTT. It specifies CASSLGTGLEKLFF.

This rearrangement joins TRBV9 to TRBJ2-5; D is perhaps TRBD2 (5 bases). The CDR3 covers 13 residues. Germline CDR1 SGDLS, CDR2 YYNGEE. The ends were cut back, 5 bases at V and 3 bases at J, with 11 bases in the middle. As DNA, the CDR3 is TGTGCCAGCAGAGCCGGACTTAAAGAGACCCAGTACTTC. Amino acid sequence: CASRAGLKETQYF.

The rearrangement uses TRBV7-9 and TRBJ2-7, with a possible D match to TRBD1 (5 bases). The CDR3 covers 13 residues. Trimming shortened V by 3 bases and J by 5 bases, and 11 bases separated the two germline ends. CDR1 SEHNR and CDR2 FQNEAQ come from the germline V gene (reference sequence). CDR3 DNA sequence: TGTGCCAGCAGCTTCGCACAGGACAACGAGCAGTACTTC. Protein: CASSFAQDNEQYF.

This chain connects TRBV7-2 to TRBJ1-6, with D unclear. This CDR3 is 15 amino acids long. V was trimmed by 0 bases and J by 9 bases, leaving 12 bases between them. CDR1 is SGHTA and CDR2 is FQGNSA in the germline V gene. The CDR3 nucleotides are TGTGCCAGCAGCTTAGCCCCGCGAGAGAGTTCACCCCTCCACTTT. Residues: CASSLAPRESSPLHF.

The J gene is TRBJ2-1, the V gene TRBV7-9; D might be TRBD2 (6 bases). V lost 5 bases, J lost 0 bases, and 14 bases lay in between. The germline V gene has CDR1 SEHNR and CDR2 FQNEAQ (reference sequence). The CDR3 spans 16 residues. Here the CDR3 DNA reads TGTGCCAGCAGCACGCTAGCGTTTAGCTCCTACAATGAGCAGTTCTTC. This gives the protein CASSTLAFSSYNEQFF.

CDR3 DNA sequence: TGTGCCAGCAGCGTAGCGGGAGTTCAAGAGACCCAGTACTTC. Amino acid sequence: CASSVAGVQETQYF. The V and J genes are TRBV9 and TRBJ2-5; perhaps TRBD2 as D (6 bases). The CDR3 extends over 14 amino acids. Germline CDR1 and CDR2: SGDLS and YYNGEE. Deletions cut 0 bases from V and 2 bases from J, with 8 bases between. Based on the CDR3 plus reference TRBV9 and TRBJ2-5, the full variable domain is DSGVTQTPKHLITATGQRVTLRCSPRSGDLSVYWYQQSLDQGLQFLIQYYNGEERAKGNILERFSAQQFPDLHSELNLSSLELGDSALYFCASSVAGVQETQYFGPGTRLLVL.

The chain carries TRBV7-8 and TRBJ1-5; unclear D gene. V was trimmed by 4 bases and J by 6 bases, leaving 13 bases between them. The CDR3 covers 14 residues. Germline loops: CDR1 SGHVS, CDR2 FQNEAQ. Here the CDR3 DNA reads TGTGCCAGCAGCTCCCCGGGGAAGGGTCAGCCCCAGCATTTT. Its protein product is CASSSPGKGQPQHF.

V gene TRBV10-3 combines with J gene TRBJ2-3; 11 bases are shared with TRBD2. CDR1 and CDR2 (germline): ENHRY, SYGVKD. J lost 6 bases, V lost 5 bases, and 16 bases had no gene match. There are 18 residues in the CDR3. CDR3 residues: CAISNPPGLAAPADTQYF. The CDR3 DNA is TGTGCCATCAGTAACCCTCCGGGACTAGCGGCCCCGGCCGATACGCAGTATTTT.

J is TRBJ2-7 and V is TRBV19, with 10 bases identical to TRBD1. Germline V CDR1 and CDR2: LNHDA, SQIVND (reference sequence). Unmatched junction bases numbered 5, after V lost 10 bases and J lost 2 bases. CDR3 size: 13 residues. The CDR3 DNA reads TGTGCCACACAGGACAGGGGGACCTACGAGCAGTACTTC. Translating gives CATQDRGTYEQYF.

This clone is a singleton in its sample. This chain connects TRBV5-8 to TRBJ1-1, with 7 bases aligning to TRBD1. The germline V gene has CDR1 SGHTS and CDR2 YDEGEE. Germline trimming cut 5 bases from V and 1 base from J; bases unmatched to any gene: 8. The CDR3 has 15 amino acids. The CDR3 spells CASSQRGQGNTEAFF. DNA of the CDR3: TGTGCCAGCAGTCAGAGGGGGCAGGGGAACACTGAAGCTTTCTTT.

The V and J genes are TRBV19 and TRBJ1-5, with D tentatively TRBD1 (5 bases). The CDR3 runs to 16 residues. The V gene lost 3 bases and the J gene lost 2 bases, with 14 bases spanning the gap. Germline CDR1 and CDR2: LNHDA and SQIVND (reference sequence). The DNA for the CDR3 is TGTGCCAGTAGTATTGAAGTGGGGGGAGGCAATCAGCCCCAGCATTTT. This translates into CASSIEVGGGNQPQHF.

CDR3 region: CASSLSGTGAYGYTF. CDR3 in DNA: TGTGCCAGCAGTTTATCCGGGACAGGGGCTTATGGCTACACCTTC. The V and J genes are TRBV6-5 and TRBJ1-2, with 10 bases identical to TRBD1. Germline-derived CDR1 and CDR2 are MNHEY and SVGAGI. The length of the CDR3 is 15 residues. V dropped 4 bases and J dropped 5; count of bases not matched to a gene: 7.

The chain is built from TRBV7-9 and TRBJ1-1; 9 bases agree with TRBD1. This CDR3 is built from 15 residues. Per the germline V gene, CDR1 is SEHNR and CDR2 is FQNEAQ (reference sequence). The V segment lost 4 bases and the J segment 7 bases; nucleotides outside the gene matches: 10. CDR3 protein: CASSSQGATTREAFF. The DNA for the CDR3 is TGTGCCAGCAGCTCACAGGGGGCGACAACTCGTGAAGCTTTCTTT.

The count of this clone is one. CDR3 DNA sequence: TGTGCCAGCTGGCCCTTAGGGGACACCGCCGGAAACACCATATATTTT. Its translation: CASWPLGDTAGNTIYF. The chain links TRBV2 to TRBJ1-3, with D perhaps TRBD1 (6 bases). Germline V lookup: CDR1 SNHLY, CDR2 FYNNEI. Between the trimmed V and J ends, which lost 8 bases and 4 bases, there was a span of 21 bases. This CDR3 is 16 amino acids long.

J is TRBJ2-5 and V is TRBV11-1, with TRBD2 identical over 7 bases. The ends lost 3 bases at V and 4 bases at J; junction bases unmatched: 11. The CDR3 consists of 16 residues. Germline assignment: CDR1 SGHAT and CDR2 FQDESV (reference sequence). The CDR3 region has the DNA TGTGCCAGCAGCTTCCGGGAGGCAATGAAAGGAGAGACCCAGTACTTC. Translating it yields CASSFREAMKGETQYF.

The chain couples TRBV4-2 to TRBJ1-1, with D tentatively TRBD1 (6 bases). Trimming shortened V by 3 bases and J by 8 bases, and 37 bases separated the two germline ends. The CDR3 totals 21 residues. Germline CDR1 is LGHNA and CDR2 is YNFKEQ. The CDR3 spells CASSQIKAHGPGHHLSSEAFF. The DNA of the CDR3 is TGTGCCAGCAGCCAGATAAAGGCTCACGGTCCGGGACACCACCTTAGTTCGGAAGCTTTCTTT.